This T cell receptor (beta chain) was sequenced during a study of shared clonotypes between healthy human individuals (dated by TCRdb to the early 2020s). Context from the whole study: A few men and a couple of women, aged 18 to 49 years, made up the cohort. Leukapheresis yielded between about 0.94 and 8.9 billion PBMCs per donor. To increase sequencing depth and limit assay-specific biases, different laboratories used diverse techniques to prepare libraries and sequence TCR repertoires. To estimate repertoire size and how much clonotypes are shared between individuals, the study performed deep sequencing of blood TCR repertoires from a few healthy adults. For each donor, CD4 naive and CD4 memory were each given three plates, CD8 naive was given two plates, and CD8 memory was given one plate.

Paper-wide results and their limitations: Only blood was sampled, and tissue TCR repertoires likely differ from those in blood. The small number of donors limited the genetic and exposure-history diversity represented. Approximately 5% of naive CD4, around 3.6% of naive CD8, 2% to 2.5% of memory CD4, and about 0.4% of memory CD8 clonotypes were shared across four donors. Pairwise subsampling indicated that sequencing depth was expected to affect the degree of clonotype sharing among donors. Estimated clonotype richness was generally larger for naive than for memory subsets. Higher generation probabilities were observed for clonotypes shared by all four sorted-subset donors than for non-shared clonotypes. Even with the large sequencing depth, rarefaction of the sorted-subset datasets indicated that sequencing was incomplete.

TCR CDR3 regions were amplified from genomic DNA by multiplex PCR using the deep immunoSEQ assay. Genomic DNA extracted from each cell subset was distributed evenly over all wells of several immunoSEQ 96-well plates, and each plate served as one replicate. For sorted subsets, each replicate PCR was loaded with about 0.2 ug genomic DNA, equivalent to 25,000 to 35,000 T cell genomes. Purified libraries were measured with a Qubit 3.0 fluorometer, size-checked on a Bioanalyzer 2100, and measured again with the KAPA Library Quantification kit. Each immunoSEQ 96-well plate was sequenced on its own single-read 150-cycle Illumina NextSeq 550 flow cell. Regarding the original processing steps: Because the immunoSEQ output included only junctional sequences and no quality scores, the filtering could not be the same as the filtering used for full-length reads. Sequences were annotated with PyIR, a Python wrapper for IgBLAST v1.9, and V/J genes and CDR3 were assigned using IMGT germline references. Reads with weak V/J assignments (E-value above 1e-6), missing CDR3, stop codons, out-of-frame junctions, or ambiguous translated residues were removed. V3J clonotypes were defined by identical inferred V gene, J gene, and CDR3 amino acid sequence. To compute the percentage overlap between repertoires, the number of shared unique clonotypes was divided by the size of the smaller repertoire. Three approaches were used to assess repertoire richness: RTK rarefaction, the Chao1 estimator, and Recon v2.1 estimates of unobserved clonotypes. Generation probabilities were computed with OLGA for all TCRbeta clonotypes obtained by the gDNA method from four donors. Here the immuneACCESS table is served through TCRdb, limited to in-frame sequences with V and J called. Missing clones are a known gap in these copies; in checked studies unresolved V genes cover under half, and the rest lacks a known reason. The D gene and trimming were derived from the DNA, and the V and J assignments and clone size from that table. The sample data list some 2.3 million clones, and about 92% of these were observed just once. 0.39% of the sample rests with the top ten.

Notes on this clone: The antigen it recognizes is unknown. Base qualities are missing; no much larger clone stands one base away.

Healthy HIV-negative adults with no recently reported acute infections or vaccinations were included as donors. Every donor was a Caucasian adult residing in Nashville, Tennessee, USA. CD4+ T cells were enriched through magnetic negative selection, after which naive cells were positively selected on CD45RA and the remaining negative fraction served as the memory subset. Blood was obtained by leukapheresis, after which PBMCs were separated by Ficoll-Histopaque density gradient centrifugation and cryopreserved in liquid nitrogen vapor phase. Purity and quantity of every magnetically sorted T cell population were checked by analytical flow cytometry. Genomic DNA was isolated from each sorted fraction and quantified by UV absorbance on a Nanodrop 2000c. The germline V gene specifies SGHVS as CDR1 and FNYEAQ as CDR2. V is pared back by 2 bases and J by 0 bases, with 10 bases lying between the germline termini. From cysteine to phenylalanine, the CDR3 is 16 amino acids long. Only the CDR3 part of the read is kept: 48 bases, read in frame from the first base.

This receptor was obtained from a man aged 18 to 35 in good health. Some clones in this sample may be carry-over from other donors' samples. The sample was naive CD4+ T cells from PBMCs. The cell subset or site label here, explained by the study, means: CD45RA+ positively selected. Recombination connected TRBV7-6 to TRBJ2-2; a confident D gene designation cannot be given. The nucleotide sequence is TGTGCCAGCAGCTTATTTTCCGACCCGAACACCGGGGAGCTGTTTTTT. The encoded protein is CASSLFSDPNTGELFF.